Listed here is a single TCR beta chain. CDR3 size: 16 residues. In germline, CDR1 is SEHNR, CDR2 FQNEAQ (reference sequence). Deletions cut 1 base from V and 5 bases from J, with 17 bases between. Preparation of the TCRbeta library used unique molecular identifiers. TCRdb independently ran MiXCR on the PCR reads; one entry per CDR3 protein. The table shows 200,000 to 250,000 distinct CDR3 sequences, with 8% to 9.5% occurring only once. This sample stems from a study of T-cell reconstitution after alpha-beta-depleted transplantation in children. The chain joins TRBV7-9 to TRBJ1-1, with D maybe TRBD1 (5 bases). The source material was PBMCs from the stem cell graft donor, sampled from the stem cell graft. This TCR came from a human donor who donated a stem cell graft to a child with acute lymphoblastic leukemia. CDR3 DNA: TGTGCCAGCAGCTTAGTGGGGCTGGGGCAGGGAACTGAAGCTTTCTTT. It encodes CASSLVGLGQGTEAFF.